These 24 T cell receptor beta chains came from one sample sequenced in a study of OX40 agonist ivuxolimab in advanced cancers. Sequencing used immunoSEQ multiplex PCR; TCRdb keeps in-frame clones, though not all of them. The table includes about 43,000 clones, more than 80% detected once. This specimen consisted of CD4+ or CD8+ T cells sorted from blood, obtained in a trial of the OX40 agonist ivuxolimab. These receptor sequences come from an adult with an advanced solid tumor such as melanoma, head and neck, liver or kidney cancer.

The chain couples TRBV7-2 to TRBJ2-3; the D call may be TRBD1 or TRBD2 (5 bases each). Trimming removed 8 bases from V and 4 bases from J, with 16 bases in between. The V gene's germline CDR1 is SGHTA and CDR2 FQGNSA. The CDR3 has 14 residues. The CDR3, as DNA: TGTGCCAGCCTTTACGGCCTGGGGGCAGATACGCAGTATTTT. Translated, it gives CASLYGLGADTQYF.

This clone was seen only a few times. V usage is TRBV10-3 and J usage is TRBJ2-7; a weak D match, TRBD1 (6 bases). CDR1 is ENHRY, CDR2 SYGVKD, per germline. Trimming took 6 bases from V and 4 from J, leaving 10 bases between them. The CDR3 is 12 amino acids. The CDR3 protein is CAISPGQYEQYF. The CDR3 DNA is TGTGCCATCAGCCCCGGACAGTACGAGCAGTACTTC.

This clone has only one observation. The chain couples TRBV14 to TRBJ2-7; 10 nucleotides align to TRBD1. Germline CDR1 SGHDN, CDR2 FVKESK. The CDR3 spans 13 residues. Unmatched junction bases numbered 6, after V lost 4 bases and J lost 9 bases. The CDR3 DNA reads TGTGCCAGCAGCCGAGGACAGGGGGAAAGGCAGTACTTC. Its translation is CASSRGQGERQYF.

The rearrangement uses TRBV30 and TRBJ1-2; D ambiguous. The CDR3 spans 14 residues. Trimming shortened V by 3 bases and J by 10 bases, and 21 bases separated the two germline ends. CDR1 is GTSNPN and CDR2 is SVGIG in the germline V gene (reference sequence). CDR3 nucleotides: TGTGCCTGGAGCTATTCCGGGAGTCAAAGAGACTACACCTTC. This translates into CAWSYSGSQRDYTF.

The V gene is TRBV7-2, the J gene TRBJ2-6; D unclear. The germline V and J ends were trimmed by 0 bases and 4 bases, with 10 bases remaining between them. Germline V gene data show CDR1 as SGHTA and CDR2 as FQGNSA. This CDR3 has 16 amino acids. The CDR3 coding sequence is TGTGCCAGCAGCTTAGCGGGCAGGCCCGGGGCCAACGTCCTGACTTTC. Amino acids: CASSLAGRPGANVLTF. Using reference TRBV7-2 and TRBJ2-6 for the parts outside the CDR3, the full variable domain is GAGVSQSPSNKVTEKGKDVELRCDPISGHTALYWYRQSLGQGLEFLIYFQGNSAPDKSGLPSDRFSAERTGGSVSTLTIQRTQQEDSAVYLCASSLAGRPGANVLTFGAGSRLTVL.

The chain links TRBV7-9 to TRBJ1-1, with TRBD1 as a possible D gene (5 bases). This CDR3 spans 15 amino acids. Germline V lookup: CDR1 SEHNR, CDR2 FQNEAQ (reference sequence). The ends were cut back, 1 base at V and 0 bases at J, with 9 bases in the middle. CDR3: CASSLGGTLNTEAFF. CDR3 DNA: TGTGCCAGCAGCTTAGGAGGGACCCTGAACACTGAAGCTTTCTTT.

This chain connects TRBV7-3 to TRBJ2-2, with 7 bases fitting TRBD2. The V segment lost 5 bases and the J segment 1 base; nucleotides outside the gene matches: 10. The CDR3 length is 17 residues. CDR1 is SGHTA, CDR2 FQGTGA, per germline. CDR3 protein: CASSPPSGGENTGELFF. In DNA form, the CDR3 reads TGTGCCAGCAGCCCCCCTAGTGGGGGGGAGAACACCGGGGAGCTGTTTTTT.

The chain recombines TRBV28 with TRBJ1-5; D possibly corresponds to TRBD1 (5 bases). Trimming stripped 7 bases from V and 9 bases from J, with 19 bases between. This CDR3 has 14 residues. Germline CDR1 is MDHEN and CDR2 is SYDVKM. The DNA of the CDR3 is TGTGCCAGCACGAGGGGCGGGGCTTCGGGGCCCCAGCATTTT. Translation: CASTRGGASGPQHF.

The chain has TRBV7-6 and TRBJ1-2; D is unresolved. Trimming shortened V by 4 bases and J by 4 bases, and 10 bases separated the two germline ends. Looked up from germline, CDR1 is SGHVS and CDR2 is FNYEAQ. The CDR3 is 13 amino acids. CDR3 coding DNA: TGTGCCAGCAGCTCTTTTGTGGCCTATGGCTACACCTTC. Translation: CASSSFVAYGYTF.

The chain recombines TRBV7-2 with TRBJ2-7; TRBD2 matches at 9 bases. The CDR3 length is 15 residues. V gave up 5 bases and J gave up 2 bases; unmatched junction bases: 7. Germline V gene sequence: CDR1 SGHTA, CDR2 FQGNSA. CDR3 coding DNA: TGTGCCAGCAGCCGTAGCGGGAGCCCAGCCTACGAGCAGTACTTC. It codes for CASSRSGSPAYEQYF.

The gene calls are TRBV4-1 and TRBJ1-2; D is undetermined. Germline V CDR1 and CDR2: MGHRA, YSYEKL. Trimming removed 0 bases at V and 8 bases at J, with 16 bases between. The CDR3 extends over 15 amino acids. This CDR3 reads CASSQDQNTHSGYTF. The DNA for the CDR3 is TGCGCCAGCAGCCAAGATCAGAACACCCACTCAGGCTACACCTTC.

This rearrangement joins TRBV4-3 to TRBJ2-7, with TRBD1 matching over 11 bases. The CDR3 runs 18 residues. The germline V gene has CDR1 LGHNA and CDR2 YSLEER. V gave up 2 bases and J gave up 4 bases; unmatched junction bases: 13. The CDR3 protein is CASSQSRTGGAQVYEQYF. The CDR3 bases are TGCGCCAGCAGCCAATCTAGGACAGGGGGCGCGCAAGTTTACGAGCAGTACTTC.

CDR3 DNA sequence: TGCGCCAGCAGCTTGGCACCAGAGTTGGAGACCCAGTACTTC. The encoded protein is CASSLAPELETQYF. The V gene is TRBV5-1, the J gene TRBJ2-5; D is unclear. Per the germline V gene, CDR1 is SGHRS and CDR2 is YFSETQ. The CDR3 consists of 14 residues. Trimming took off 0 bases at V and 5 bases at J, with 11 bases between the two ends.

The CDR3 DNA follows: TGTGCCAGCAGCCCCAGACAGACCCGAATTGGTACTGAAGCTTTCTTT. It yields the protein CASSPRQTRIGTEAFF. This chain uses TRBV7-2 with TRBJ1-1; maybe TRBD1 (5 bases). Germline V gives CDR1 SGHTA, CDR2 FQGNSA. The germline V and J ends were trimmed by 5 bases and 5 bases, with 21 bases remaining between them. This CDR3 has 16 residues.

This clone was found once. This sequence joins TRBV5-6 and TRBJ2-5; 12 nucleotides match TRBD2. The CDR3 sequence is 15 residues long. Per germline, CDR1 SGHDT and CDR2 YYEEEE. Germline trimming cut 4 bases from V and 4 bases from J; bases unmatched to any gene: 5. In DNA, the CDR3 is TGTGCCAGCAGCCGAGGGACTAGCGGGTTAGAGACCCAGTACTTC. It is translated as CASSRGTSGLETQYF.

This sequence joins TRBV7-9 and TRBJ2-1, with 8 positions matching TRBD1. The CDR3 loop spans 18 amino acids. CDR1 is SEHNR, CDR2 FQNEAQ, per germline (reference sequence). V trimming: 4 bases; J trimming: 0 bases; junction bases outside the gene matches: 11. DNA of the CDR3: TGTGCCAGCAGCTGGGACAGGAGACTTTTGAGCTCCTACAATGAGCAGTTCTTC. This codes for CASSWDRRLLSSYNEQFF.

This clone was observed a handful of times. V gene TRBV18 combines with J gene TRBJ1-5, with D perhaps matching TRBD1 (5 bases). There are 16 residues in the CDR3. Germline V gene lookup returns CDR1 KGHSH and CDR2 LQKENI. The V end was cut by 6 bases, the J end by 1 base, with 16 bases between. The CDR3 DNA reads as TGTGCCAGCTCGAGCGCCCCTCAGGGCAGCAATCAGCCCCAGCATTTT. This encodes CASSSAPQGSNQPQHF.

This chain connects TRBV15 to TRBJ1-6, with no clear D. Germline lookup yields CDR1 LNHNV and CDR2 YYDKDF (reference sequence). CDR3 length: 14 residues. Trimming removed 0 bases at V and 14 bases at J, with 14 bases between. The CDR3: CATSRDLQERALHF. CDR3 sequence (DNA): TGTGCCACCAGCAGAGATTTACAAGAAAGGGCCCTCCACTTT.

This chain connects TRBV19 to TRBJ2-7; weak D call: TRBD1 (7 bases). The CDR3 is 13 amino acids. Germline assignment: CDR1 LNHDA and CDR2 SQIVND (reference sequence). Trimming took 5 bases from V and 3 from J, leaving 11 bases between them. The CDR3 sequence: CASSRQGGYEQYF. DNA of the CDR3: TGTGCCAGTAGTCGACAGGGAGGCTACGAGCAGTACTTC.

V gene TRBV6-4 combines with J gene TRBJ2-6; maybe TRBD2 (5 bases). The V and J ends lost 4 bases and 2 bases respectively, with 9 bases between them. The CDR3 covers 15 residues. Germline V gene sequence: CDR1 MRHNA, CDR2 SNTAGT. The CDR3 protein is CASSAGFAGANVLTF. CDR3 DNA sequence: TGTGCCAGCAGTGCGGGGTTTGCTGGGGCCAACGTCCTGACTTTC.

This rearrangement joins TRBV7-2 to TRBJ1-1; D is perhaps TRBD1 (6 bases). The CDR3 runs to 15 residues. Germline CDR1 is SGHTA and CDR2 is FQGNSA. V was clipped by 5 bases and J by 3 bases, with 16 bases between them. As DNA, the CDR3 is TGTGCCAGCAGCCTAGGGACAAGTTTAGACACTGAAGCTTTCTTT. Protein product: CASSLGTSLDTEAFF.

The chain joins TRBV7-8 to TRBJ1-5; no reliable D call. The germline CDR1 and CDR2 sequences are SGHVS and FQNEAQ. The CDR3 length is 14 residues. Trimming pared 1 base from V and 2 bases from J, leaving 6 bases between. The DNA for the CDR3 is TGTGCCAGCAGCTTAGGCAGTGGCAATCAGCCCCAGCATTTT. Amino acid sequence: CASSLGSGNQPQHF.

The DNA for the CDR3 is TGTGCCAGCTCGCTATCCAGACAGAACACTGAAGCTTTCTTT. This codes for CASSLSRQNTEAFF. The chain uses TRBV6-5 and TRBJ1-1; D is uncertain. This CDR3 comprises 14 residues. Germline-derived CDR1 and CDR2 are MNHEY and SVGAGI. V lost 8 bases to trimming and J lost 1 base, with 14 bases between them.

The CDR3 spells CASSDDVGNTIYF. In DNA form, the CDR3 reads TGTGCCAGCAGCGATGACGTAGGAAACACCATATATTTT. The chain uses TRBV9 and TRBJ1-3; D not resolved. The V end lost 3 bases, the J end lost 4 bases, and 8 bases lay between the germline ends. The germline V gene encodes CDR1 SGDLS and CDR2 YYNGEE. This CDR3 spans 13 amino acids. The full variable domain, in which reference TRBV9 and TRBJ1-3 provide the parts outside the CDR3, is DSGVTQTPKHLITATGQRVTLRCSPRSGDLSVYWYQQSLDQGLQFLIQYYNGEERAKGNILERFSAQQFPDLHSELNLSSLELGDSALYFCASSDDVGNTIYFGEGSWLTVV.